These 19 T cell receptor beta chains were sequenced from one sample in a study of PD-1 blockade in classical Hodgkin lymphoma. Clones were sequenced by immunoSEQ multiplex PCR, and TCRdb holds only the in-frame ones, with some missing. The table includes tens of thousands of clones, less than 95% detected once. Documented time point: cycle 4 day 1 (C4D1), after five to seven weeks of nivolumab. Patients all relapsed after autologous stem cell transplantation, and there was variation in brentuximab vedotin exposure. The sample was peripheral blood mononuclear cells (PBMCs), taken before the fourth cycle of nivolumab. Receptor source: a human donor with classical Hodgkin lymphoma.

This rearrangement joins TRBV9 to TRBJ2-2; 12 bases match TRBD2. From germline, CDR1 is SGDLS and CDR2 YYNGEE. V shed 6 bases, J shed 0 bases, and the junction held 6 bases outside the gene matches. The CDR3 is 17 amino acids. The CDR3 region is CASNHPSGGANTGELFF. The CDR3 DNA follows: TGTGCCAGCAACCACCCTAGCGGGGGGGCGAACACCGGGGAGCTGTTTTTT.

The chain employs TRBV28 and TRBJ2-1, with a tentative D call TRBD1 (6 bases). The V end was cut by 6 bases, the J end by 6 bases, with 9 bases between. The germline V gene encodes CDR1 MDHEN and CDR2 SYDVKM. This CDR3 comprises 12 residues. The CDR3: CASRWGPNEQFF. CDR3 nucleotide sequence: TGTGCCAGCAGATGGGGGCCCAATGAGCAGTTCTTC.

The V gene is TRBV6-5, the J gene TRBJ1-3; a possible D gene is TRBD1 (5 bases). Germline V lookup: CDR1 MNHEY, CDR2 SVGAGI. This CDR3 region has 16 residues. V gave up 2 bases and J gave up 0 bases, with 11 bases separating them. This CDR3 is CASSYRQGPSGNTIYF. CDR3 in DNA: TGTGCCAGCAGTTACCGGCAGGGCCCCTCTGGAAACACCATATATTTT.

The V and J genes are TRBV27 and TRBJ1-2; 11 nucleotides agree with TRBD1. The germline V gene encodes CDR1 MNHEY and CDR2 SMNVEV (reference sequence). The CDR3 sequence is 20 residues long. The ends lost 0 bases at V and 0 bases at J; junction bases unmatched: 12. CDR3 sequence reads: CASSLSWGWTGGLANYGYTF. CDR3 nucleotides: TGTGCCAGCAGTTTATCTTGGGGTTGGACAGGGGGCCTAGCTAACTATGGCTACACCTTC.

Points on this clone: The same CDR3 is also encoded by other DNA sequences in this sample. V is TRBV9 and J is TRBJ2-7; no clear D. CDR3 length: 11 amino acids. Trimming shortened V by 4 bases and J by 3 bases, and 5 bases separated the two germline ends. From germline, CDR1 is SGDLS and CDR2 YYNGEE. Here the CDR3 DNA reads TGTGCCAGCAGCCCCGGCTACGAGCAGTACTTC. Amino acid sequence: CASSPGYEQYF.

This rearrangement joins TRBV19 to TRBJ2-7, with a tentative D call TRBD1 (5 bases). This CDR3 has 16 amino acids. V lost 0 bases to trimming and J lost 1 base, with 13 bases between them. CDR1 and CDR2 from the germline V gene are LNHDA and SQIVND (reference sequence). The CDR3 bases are TGTGCCAGTAGTATAGAATGGGGCAGCCGTTCCTACGAGCAGTACTTC. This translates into CASSIEWGSRSYEQYF.

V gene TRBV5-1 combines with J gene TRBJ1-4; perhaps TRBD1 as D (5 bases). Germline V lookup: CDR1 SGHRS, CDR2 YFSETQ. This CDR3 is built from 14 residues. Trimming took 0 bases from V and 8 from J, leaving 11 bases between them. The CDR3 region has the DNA TGCGCCAGCAGCTTGGACAGGCAAGTAGAAAAACTGTTTTTT. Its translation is CASSLDRQVEKLFF.

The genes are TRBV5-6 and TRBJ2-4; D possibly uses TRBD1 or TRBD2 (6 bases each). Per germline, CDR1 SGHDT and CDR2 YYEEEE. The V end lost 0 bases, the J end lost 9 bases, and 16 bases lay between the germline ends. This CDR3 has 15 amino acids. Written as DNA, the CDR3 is TGTGCCAGCAGCTTGGGGAGGGGGGTTCAGGGCATTCAGTACTTC. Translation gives CASSLGRGVQGIQYF.

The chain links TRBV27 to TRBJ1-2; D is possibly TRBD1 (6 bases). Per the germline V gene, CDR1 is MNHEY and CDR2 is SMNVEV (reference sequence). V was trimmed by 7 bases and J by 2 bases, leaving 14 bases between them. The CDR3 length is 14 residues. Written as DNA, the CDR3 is TGTGCCAGCACCCCCCTTGGACAGAACTATGGCTACACCTTC. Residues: CASTPLGQNYGYTF.

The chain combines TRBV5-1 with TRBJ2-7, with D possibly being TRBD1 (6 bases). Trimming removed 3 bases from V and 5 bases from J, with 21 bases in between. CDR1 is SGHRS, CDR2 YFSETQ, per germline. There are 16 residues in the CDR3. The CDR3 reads CASSYAGERFPNEQYF. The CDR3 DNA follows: TGCGCCAGCAGCTACGCAGGGGAGAGGTTCCCGAACGAGCAGTACTTC.

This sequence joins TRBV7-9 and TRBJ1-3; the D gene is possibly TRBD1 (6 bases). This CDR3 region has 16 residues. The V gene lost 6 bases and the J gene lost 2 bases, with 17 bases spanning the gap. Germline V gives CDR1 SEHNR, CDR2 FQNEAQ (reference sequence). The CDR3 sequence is CASRSTGAGAGNTIYF. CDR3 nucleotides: TGTGCCAGCAGATCGACAGGCGCGGGAGCTGGAAACACCATATATTTT.

The CDR3 reads CASSLAEGYLYEQYF. The CDR3, as DNA: TGTGCCAGCAGCTTAGCTGAGGGGTATCTCTACGAGCAGTACTTC. This chain links TRBV7-9 with TRBJ2-7; D is possibly TRBD1 or TRBD2 (5 bases each). Trimming took 0 bases from V and 3 from J, leaving 12 bases between them. The CDR3 is 15 residues long. The germline CDR1 and CDR2 sequences are SEHNR and FQNEAQ (reference sequence).

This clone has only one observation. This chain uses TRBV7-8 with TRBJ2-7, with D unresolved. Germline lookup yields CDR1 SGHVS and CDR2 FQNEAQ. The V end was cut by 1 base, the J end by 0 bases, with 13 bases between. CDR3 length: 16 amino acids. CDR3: CASSLGGTSSSYEQYF. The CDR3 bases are TGTGCCAGCAGCTTAGGAGGCACCTCAAGCTCCTACGAGCAGTACTTC.

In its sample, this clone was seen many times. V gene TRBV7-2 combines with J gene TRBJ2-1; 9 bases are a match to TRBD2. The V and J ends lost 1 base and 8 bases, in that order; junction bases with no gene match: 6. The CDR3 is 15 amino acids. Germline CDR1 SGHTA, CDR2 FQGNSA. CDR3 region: CASSLGLAGSDEQFF. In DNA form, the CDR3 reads TGTGCCAGCAGCTTAGGGCTAGCGGGGAGCGATGAGCAGTTCTTC.

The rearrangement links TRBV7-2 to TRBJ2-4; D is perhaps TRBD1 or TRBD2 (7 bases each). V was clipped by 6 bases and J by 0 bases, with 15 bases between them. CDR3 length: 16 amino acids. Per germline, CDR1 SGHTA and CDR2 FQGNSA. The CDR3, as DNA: TGTGCCAGCAGTTCCAGCGGGACAGTAGCCAAAAACATTCAGTACTTC. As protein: CASSSSGTVAKNIQYF.

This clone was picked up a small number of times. In DNA, the CDR3 is TGTGCCAGCAGCATGGACAGCTCCCATCAGCCCCAGCATTTT. Protein sequence: CASSMDSSHQPQHF. This sequence joins TRBV28 and TRBJ1-5; possibly TRBD1 for D (6 bases). V gave up 6 bases and J gave up 5 bases, with 14 bases separating them. Germline V CDR1 and CDR2: MDHEN, SYDVKM. This CDR3 spans 14 amino acids.

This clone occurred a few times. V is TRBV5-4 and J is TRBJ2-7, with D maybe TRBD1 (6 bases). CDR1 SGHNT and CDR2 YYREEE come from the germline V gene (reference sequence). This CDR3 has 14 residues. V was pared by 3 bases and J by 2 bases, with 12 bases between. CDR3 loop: CASSSPGVAYEQYF. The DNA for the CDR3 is TGTGCCAGCAGCTCACCAGGGGTTGCCTACGAGCAGTACTTC.

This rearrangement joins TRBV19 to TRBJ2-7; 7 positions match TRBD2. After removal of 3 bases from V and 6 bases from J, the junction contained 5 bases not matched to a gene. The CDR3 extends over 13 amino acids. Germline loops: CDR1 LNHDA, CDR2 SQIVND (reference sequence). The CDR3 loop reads CASSMAGAPEQYF. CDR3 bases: TGTGCCAGTAGTATGGCGGGAGCGCCCGAGCAGTACTTC.

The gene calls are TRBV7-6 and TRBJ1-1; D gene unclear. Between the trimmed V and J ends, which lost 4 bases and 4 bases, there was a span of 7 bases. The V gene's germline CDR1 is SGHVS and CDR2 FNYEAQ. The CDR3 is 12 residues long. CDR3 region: CASSSPGTEAFF. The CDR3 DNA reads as TGTGCCAGCAGCTCCCCGGGCACTGAAGCTTTCTTT.